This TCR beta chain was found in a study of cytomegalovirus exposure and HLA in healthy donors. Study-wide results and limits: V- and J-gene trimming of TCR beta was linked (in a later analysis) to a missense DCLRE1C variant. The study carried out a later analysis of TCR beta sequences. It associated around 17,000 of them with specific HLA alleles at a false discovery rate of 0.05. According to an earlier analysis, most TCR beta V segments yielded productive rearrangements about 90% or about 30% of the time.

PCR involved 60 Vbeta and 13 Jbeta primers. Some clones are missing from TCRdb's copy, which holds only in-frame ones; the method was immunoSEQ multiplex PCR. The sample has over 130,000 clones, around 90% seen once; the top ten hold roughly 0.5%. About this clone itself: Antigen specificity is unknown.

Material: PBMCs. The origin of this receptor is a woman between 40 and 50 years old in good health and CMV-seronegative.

The CDR3 bases are TGTGCCAGCAGCTTACGACGACAGGGACCCTACAATGAGCAGTTCTTC. This sequence encodes CASSLRRQGPYNEQFF. V usage is TRBV7-6 and J usage is TRBJ2-1; 7 bases match TRBD1. CDR1 SGHVS and CDR2 FNYEAQ come from the germline V gene. The V gene end was trimmed by 2 bases and the J gene end by 2 bases; junction bases not matched to a gene: 6. This CDR3 spans 16 amino acids. Supplemented by reference TRBV7-6 and TRBJ2-1, the full variable domain reads GAGVSQSPRYKVTKRGQDVALRCDPISGHVSLYWYRQALGQGPEFLTYFNYEAQQDKSGLPNDRFSAERPEGSISTLTIQRTEQRDSAMYRCASSLRRQGPYNEQFFGPGTRLTVL.